This T cell receptor (beta chain) was sequenced in a study of blood T cell repertoires in COVID-19 (dated by TCRdb to about 2020). For context, the study as a whole: The collaborator samples originated in the United States, Italy and Spain and spanned the acute and convalescent phases of COVID-19. The material from the prospective study consisted of cDNA or gDNA derived from T cells, B-cell-depleted T cells, or PBMCs. The dataset comprised deeply sampled blood TCRbeta repertoires from subjects exposed to, actively infected with, or recovered from COVID-19. A freely available public database, intended as a resource for researchers studying the immune response to SARS-CoV-2, is where the repertoires were released. Samples came from the ongoing ImmuneRACE study (first 160 participants) plus 1,254 subjects from 6 global collaborators. A de-identified subject ID, COVID-19 status, age in years and sex were almost always included in the sample metadata. HLA class I and class II types, where available, came from metadata supplied by the sample provider rather than from assay-based typing.

A single count supports this clone. There is no known antigen for this receptor. Base-call qualities are not available, and no considerably larger clone is one nucleotide away. TCRbeta CDR3 regions were amplified from genomic DNA using the immunoSEQ Assay, a bias-controlled multiplex PCR. Under the source paper's analysis protocol: The number of nucleated cells in each sample was estimated from the amplification of reference gene primers within the assay. Sequence reads were collapsed and filtered to measure the absolute abundance of every unique TCRbeta CDR3 rearrangement. Productive Simpson clonality was computed per sample as the square root of Simpson's diversity index over productive rearrangements. Entries here come from immuneACCESS through TCRdb and include only in-frame sequences with V and J called. Some clones fail to appear in such tables; in the studies checked, an unresolved V gene covers under half of the shortfall, and the cause of the remainder is unknown. V, J and clone size were drawn from that table, and D and trimming were deduced from the DNA. The sample table contains about 200,000 clones; only one count was recorded for about 85% of them. Together, the top ten hold 15% to 20% of the sample.

Results and caveats for the whole study, not just this receptor: Clinical and demographic metadata were provided uncurated, with the amount varying by source and participant.

Whole blood was collected in K2EDTA tubes by collaborating institutions according to the institutions' own protocols. Collaborator samples were shipped for TCRbeta analysis as frozen whole blood, isolated PBMCs, or DNA extracted from either sample type. The sequenced sample consisted of peripheral blood. The receptor comes from a human donor in a cohort sampled during active COVID-19.

CDR3 sequence: CAIRDTTLQETQYF. The DNA reads as follows: TGTGCCATCAGGGACACAACCCTCCAAGAGACCCAGTACTTC. The chain links TRBV10-3 with TRBJ2-5; tentative D gene TRBD1, with 5 bases matching. The V end loses 6 bases and the J end loses 1 base, and a stretch of 12 bases separates them. The germline V gene yields ENHRY for CDR1 and SYGVKD for CDR2. Including the terminal cysteine and phenylalanine, the CDR3 comprises 14 residues. Here the CDR3 DNA is all that survives: 42 bases in frame from base 1.